Listed below are T cell receptor beta chains from one sample, sequenced in a study of T cells and Merkel cell carcinoma outcomes. Sequencing used immunoSEQ multiplex PCR; TCRdb keeps in-frame clones, though not all of them. Of about 1,900 clones listed, about 94% were seen once; the top ten hold approximately 1.4%. Material for sequencing was tumor tissue from Merkel cell carcinoma. The source is a human donor with Merkel cell carcinoma. Both conserved end residues are part of each CDR3.

TRBV6-6,TRBJ2-5,CASRRETQYF
TRBV29-1,TRBJ1-1,CSVRPGGTEAFF
TRBV2,TRBJ1-5,CASSALRVTRQPQHF
TRBV27,TRBJ2-3,CASSSRMGVGDTQYF
TRBV15,TRBJ1-2,CATSPTGEVYGYTF
TRBV30,TRBJ2-1,CAWSILNTSGSNYEQFF
TRBV19,TRBJ1-1,CASRGGAWNTEAFF
TRBV6-5,TRBJ2-3,CASTRDSTDTQYF
TRBV7-8,TRBJ2-7,CASSLTHEQYF
TRBV10-3,TRBJ1-6,CAIRGTGDLNSPLHF
TRBV19,TRBJ2-7,CASSSLSGSSYEQYF
TRBV28,TRBJ2-4,CASSFQGAKNIQYF
TRBV6-6,TRBJ1-2,CASGSGQGAGGYTF
TRBV7-8,TRBJ2-1,CASSSGLAGGNEQFF
TRBV19,TRBJ2-1,CASSAGYNEQFF
TRBV5-1,TRBJ2-3,CASSLVGRTDTQYF
TRBV6-6,TRBJ2-7,CASSYRGPILSYEQYF
TRBV29-1,TRBJ2-3,CSVRQGKGGTDTQYF
TRBV6-5,TRBJ2-2,CASSTGRRNTGELFF
TRBV12-5,TRBJ2-1,CASAPGQGSSYNEQFF
TRBV27,TRBJ1-6,CASGRRDMPLHF
TRBV30,TRBJ1-5,CAWSSQGNQPQHF
TRBV7-9,TRBJ2-7,CASSLQGTYEQYF
TRBV7-2,TRBJ2-5,CASSLGRQETQYF
TRBV28,TRBJ2-1,CASSLTSGTLSNEQFF
TRBV1,TRBJ2-6,CTSSRRANVLTF
TRBV28,TRBJ2-7,CASVEGNEQYF
TRBV30,TRBJ2-3,CAWGSVTQYF
TRBV7-9,TRBJ1-4,CASSLKQGFVEWGEKLFF
TRBV5-1,TRBJ2-1,CASSLVISGDNEQFF
TRBV27,TRBJ2-3,CASKASGGTDTQYF
TRBV27,TRBJ2-1,CASSTTSGGWEQFF
TRBV7-8,TRBJ2-1,CASSLAGSPPDEQFF
TRBV7-9,TRBJ2-1,CASSQRGGQVDNEQFF
TRBV7-8,TRBJ1-5,CASSPGPGNQPQHF
TRBV19,TRBJ2-4,CASSIALETSQYF
TRBV5-1,TRBJ2-7,CASSLEWIAEQYF
TRBV7-2,TRBJ2-2,CASSLTNTGELFF
TRBV28,TRBJ1-2,CASSRGGQGNYGYTF
TRBV14,TRBJ1-1,CASSQPGMNTEAFF